The clone carrying this TCR beta chain was seen many times. Its target is unknown. The entry originates in a study of identical twins. Study-level results: Models underestimated TCR alpha sharing (out-of-frame) in monozygotic twins. The authors drew conclusions from cross-sectional statistical analysis rather than following the same donors. Excess sharing between twins was weaker in beta out-of-frame sequences.

With template switching, a universal primer site was added, and the cDNA carried unique molecular identifiers. MiXCR was run by TCRdb on the 5' RACE reads, yielding one entry per CDR3 protein. In the table there are hundreds of thousands of distinct CDR3 sequences, approximately 6.1% of which are singletons. In germline, CDR1 is ENHRY, CDR2 SYGVKD. This CDR3 region has 14 residues. J was trimmed by 8 bases and V by 3 bases; bases with no gene match: 4. This sequence was found in a man between 18 and 29 years old in good health. The sample consisted of naive T cells sorted from blood. The J gene is TRBJ2-1, the V gene TRBV10-3; TRBD2 matches 10 bases. In nucleotides, the CDR3 is TGTGCCATCAGTGAACCTAGCGGGAGCTATGAGCAGTTCTTC. Translating gives CAISEPSGSYEQFF.